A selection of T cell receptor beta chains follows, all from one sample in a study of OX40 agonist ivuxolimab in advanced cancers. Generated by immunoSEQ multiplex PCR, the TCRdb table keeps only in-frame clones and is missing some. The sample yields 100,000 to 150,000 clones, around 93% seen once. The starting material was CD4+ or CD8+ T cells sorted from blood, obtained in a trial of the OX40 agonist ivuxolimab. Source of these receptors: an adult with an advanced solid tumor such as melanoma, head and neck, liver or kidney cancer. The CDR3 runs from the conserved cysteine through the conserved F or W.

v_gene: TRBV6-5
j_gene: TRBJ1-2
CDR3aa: CASSYSPRGPGYTF

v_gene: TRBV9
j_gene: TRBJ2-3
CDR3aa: CASSVQGADTQYF

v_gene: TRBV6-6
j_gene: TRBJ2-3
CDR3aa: CASSHLAGVDTQYF

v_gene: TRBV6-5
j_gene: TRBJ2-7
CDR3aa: CASSYSGGLYEQYF

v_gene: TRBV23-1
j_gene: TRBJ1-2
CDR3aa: CASSLPSRVHYGYTF

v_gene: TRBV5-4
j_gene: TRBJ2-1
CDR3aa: CASSLASLFHNEQFF

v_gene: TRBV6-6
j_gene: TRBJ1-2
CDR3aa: CASSYSRQGGYTF

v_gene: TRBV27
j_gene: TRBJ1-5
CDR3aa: CASSPGQGRRSNQPQHF

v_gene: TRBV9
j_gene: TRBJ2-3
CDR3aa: CASSVSGGGPDTQYF

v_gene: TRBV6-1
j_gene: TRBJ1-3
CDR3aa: CASRAGPGNTIYF

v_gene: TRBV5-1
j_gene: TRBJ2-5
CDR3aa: CASSIGLDWQTQYF

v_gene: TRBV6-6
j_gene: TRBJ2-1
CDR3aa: CASSYQTGEYDNEQFF

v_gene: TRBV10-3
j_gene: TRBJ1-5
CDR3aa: CATEAGQGTNSNQPQHF

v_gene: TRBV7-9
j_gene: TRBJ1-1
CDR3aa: CASSRQVNTEAFF

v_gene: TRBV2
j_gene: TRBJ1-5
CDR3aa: CTSSEYPRGWQPQHF

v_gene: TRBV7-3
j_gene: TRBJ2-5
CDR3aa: CASSLLGGDQETQYF

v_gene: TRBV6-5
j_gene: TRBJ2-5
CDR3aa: CASSSGQRQETQYF

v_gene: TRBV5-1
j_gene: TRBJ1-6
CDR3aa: CASSLAPFTNSPLHF

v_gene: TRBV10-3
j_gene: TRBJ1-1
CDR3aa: CAISVGQGDLNTEAFF

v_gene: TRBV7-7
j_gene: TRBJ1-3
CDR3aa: CASSLGGGDTIYF

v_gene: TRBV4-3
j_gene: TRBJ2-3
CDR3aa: CASSLPAPRRATDTQYF

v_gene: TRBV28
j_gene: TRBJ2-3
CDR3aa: CASRIGFTSTDTQYF

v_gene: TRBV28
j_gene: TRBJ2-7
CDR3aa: CASSHGSQGAYEQYF

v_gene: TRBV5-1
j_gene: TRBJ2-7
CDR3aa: CASSLRTSGSKSSYEQYF

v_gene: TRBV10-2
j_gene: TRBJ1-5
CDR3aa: CASSGSNSNQPQHF

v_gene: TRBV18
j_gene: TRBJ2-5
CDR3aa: CASSPGRQETQYF

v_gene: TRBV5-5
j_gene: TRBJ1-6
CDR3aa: CASSPGTQNSPLHF

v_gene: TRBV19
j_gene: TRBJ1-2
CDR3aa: CASSPLGEAPYGYTF

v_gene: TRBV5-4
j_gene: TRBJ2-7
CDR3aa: CASSQAGERSYEQYF

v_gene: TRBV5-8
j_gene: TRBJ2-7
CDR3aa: CASSFWFGSAQVTYEQYF